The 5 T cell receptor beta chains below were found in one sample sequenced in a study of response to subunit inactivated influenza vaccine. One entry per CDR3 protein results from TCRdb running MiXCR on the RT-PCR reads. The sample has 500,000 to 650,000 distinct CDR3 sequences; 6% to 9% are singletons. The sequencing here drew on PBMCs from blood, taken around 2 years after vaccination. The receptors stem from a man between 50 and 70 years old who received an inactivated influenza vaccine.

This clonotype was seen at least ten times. The CDR3, as DNA: TGTGCCAGCAGCGAACTAGCGGGGAATGAGCAGTTCTTC. Its protein is CASSELAGNEQFF. V is TRBV7-8 and J is TRBJ2-1; the match to TRBD2 covers 10 bases. The CDR3 is made up of 13 amino acids. Per the germline V gene, CDR1 is SGHVS and CDR2 is FQNEAQ. The junction had 2 bases not matched to a gene; V was cut back by 5 bases and J by 7 bases.

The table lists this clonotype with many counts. DNA of the CDR3: TGCAGTGCTAGAGGGACCCACGGTGAGCAGTTCTTC. Amino acids: CSARGTHGEQFF. The V gene is TRBV20-1, the J gene TRBJ2-1; D is unclear. The V end lost 1 base, the J end lost 9 bases, and 10 bases lay between the germline ends. Looked up from germline, CDR1 is DFQATT and CDR2 is SNEGSKA (reference sequence). This CDR3 is built from 12 residues.

CDR3 bases: TGTGCCAGGACCCAGCGGAGGTGGGATGAGCAGTTCTTC. Its translation: CARTQRRWDEQFF. The chain uses TRBV19 and TRBJ2-1; perhaps TRBD2 as D (5 bases). Germline V CDR1 and CDR2: LNHDA, SQIVND (reference sequence). V was clipped by 9 bases and J by 8 bases, with 17 bases between them. The CDR3 spans 13 residues.

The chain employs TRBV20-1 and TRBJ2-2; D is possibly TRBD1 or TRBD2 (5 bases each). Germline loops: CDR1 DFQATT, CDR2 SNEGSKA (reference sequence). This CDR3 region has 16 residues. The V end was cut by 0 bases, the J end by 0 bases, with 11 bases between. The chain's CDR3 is CSARETGTANTGELFF. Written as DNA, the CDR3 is TGCAGTGCTAGAGAAACGGGGACGGCGAACACCGGGGAGCTGTTTTTT.

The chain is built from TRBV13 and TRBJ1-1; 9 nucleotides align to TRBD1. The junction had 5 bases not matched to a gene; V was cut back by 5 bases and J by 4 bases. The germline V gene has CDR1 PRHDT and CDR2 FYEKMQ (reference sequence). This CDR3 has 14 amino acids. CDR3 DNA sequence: TGTGCCAGCAGCAACACACAGGGGGCCACTGAAGCTTTCTTT. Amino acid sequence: CASSNTQGATEAFF.